This TCR beta chain was identified in a study of blood T cell repertoires in COVID-19. About the study: Samples representing acute and convalescent COVID-19 were sourced from the United States, Italy and Spain. The analysed material was cDNA or gDNA that came from T cells, B-cell-depleted T cells, or PBMCs.

With 5 bases removed from V and 1 base from J, the gap between germline ends came to 11 bases. The CDR3 extends over 14 amino acids. From germline, CDR1 is LNHDA and CDR2 SQIVND (reference sequence). In the authors' workflow: Cell counts per sample came from amplifying reference gene primers. Repertoires were generated with immunoSEQ multiplex PCR, while TCRdb's copy carries only in-frame clones and drops some. V, J and clone size are taken as reported in that table, and D and trimming were inferred from the DNA itself. Among approximately 200,000 clones listed, over 80% were seen once. This clone has more than one count but fewer than ten.

The sequenced sample consisted of peripheral blood. This receptor was identified in a woman aged 25-40 years with acute or convalescent COVID-19. The rearrangement uses TRBV19 and TRBJ1-1, with unresolved D. The CDR3 spells CASSPPHRNTEAFF. CDR3 in DNA: TGTGCCAGTAGTCCTCCCCATAGGAACACTGAAGCTTTCTTT.